Below, 30 T cell receptor beta chains from the same sample are listed, as sequenced in a study of early stage breast cancer tumors. Sequenced by immunoSEQ multiplex PCR; TCRdb stores in-frame clones only, minus some. The table includes 50,000 to 75,000 clones, over 60% detected once. The specimen was blood. The receptors here all came from a person aged 30-39 years with breast cancer.

This clone was found a few times. The J gene is TRBJ2-1, the V gene TRBV12-5; 7 bases match TRBD1. This CDR3 has 15 residues. From germline, CDR1 is LGHNT and CDR2 FRNRAP. Trimming at V came to 5 bases and at J to 2 bases, leaving 6 bases not matched to a gene. Written as DNA, the CDR3 is TGTGCTAGTGGTACCGACAGGGCCCCCTACAATGAGCAGTTCTTC. It is translated as CASGTDRAPYNEQFF.

This clone is a singleton in its sample. This chain joins TRBV30 and TRBJ1-3; D is uncertain. The germline CDR1 and CDR2 sequences are GTSNPN and SVGIG (reference sequence). The CDR3 consists of 14 residues. Trimming stripped 3 bases from V and 4 bases from J, with 13 bases between. CDR3 DNA: TGTGCCTGGAGGGTAAAGGGTACGGGAAACACCATATATTTT. Its protein product is CAWRVKGTGNTIYF.

The J gene is TRBJ1-1, the V gene TRBV2; no reliable D call. The CDR3 has 15 residues. Trimming cost V 6 bases and J 0 bases, with 14 bases left between them. Germline loops: CDR1 SNHLY, CDR2 FYNNEI. The CDR3 spells CASRTGRSLNTEAFF. The CDR3 DNA follows: TGTGCCAGCAGGACCGGCAGATCCCTGAACACTGAAGCTTTCTTT.

The rearrangement joins TRBV7-4 to TRBJ2-7, with a weak D call TRBD2 (6 bases). The V gene's germline CDR1 is SGHVT and CDR2 SQSDAQ. Trimming cost V 5 bases and J 0 bases, with 17 bases left between them. The CDR3 loop spans 16 amino acids. CDR3 sequence: CASSPQRRGCSYEQYF. In nucleotides, the CDR3 is TGTGCCAGCAGCCCCCAGCGGCGGGGTTGCTCCTACGAGCAGTACTTC.

The chain has TRBV6-5 and TRBJ1-1, with D possibly TRBD1 on 5 matching bases. Between the trimmed V and J ends, which lost 5 bases and 4 bases, there was a span of 17 bases. Germline-derived CDR1 and CDR2 are MNHEY and SVGAGI. CDR3 length: 15 amino acids. This CDR3 is CASSRSRAGLTEAFF. CDR3 nucleotide sequence: TGTGCCAGCAGTCGTAGCCGGGCAGGGCTCACTGAAGCTTTCTTT.

V is TRBV6-5 and J is TRBJ2-1; no definite D call. The CDR3 is 12 amino acids. Germline V gene data show CDR1 as MNHEY and CDR2 as SVGAGI. Trimming took 2 bases from V and 6 from J, leaving 5 bases between them. The CDR3 region is CASSYAGNEQFF. DNA for the CDR3: TGTGCCAGCAGTTACGCCGGCAATGAGCAGTTCTTC.

The rearrangement joins TRBV15 to TRBJ2-7, with D perhaps assigned TRBD1 or TRBD2 (6 bases each). Germline V gene lookup returns CDR1 LNHNV and CDR2 YYDKDF (reference sequence). CDR3 length: 15 residues. V lost 0 bases to trimming and J lost 3 bases, with 12 bases between them. Written as DNA, the CDR3 is TGTGCCACCAGCAGAGAGGGGGCGGGATACTACGAGCAGTACTTC. It is translated as CATSREGAGYYEQYF.

This chain joins TRBV11-2 and TRBJ2-7; D not resolved. Trimming took 1 base from V and 0 from J, leaving 4 bases between them. There are 13 residues in the CDR3. The V gene's germline CDR1 is SGHAT and CDR2 FQNNGV. DNA for the CDR3: TGTGCCAGCAGCTTAGTAGGCTCCTACGAGCAGTACTTC. Amino acids: CASSLVGSYEQYF.

The V call is TRBV14, the J call TRBJ2-1, with 7 bases identical to TRBD2. Germline V gene sequence: CDR1 SGHDN, CDR2 FVKESK. CDR3 length: 17 amino acids. V lost 2 bases to trimming and J lost 9 bases; unmatched junction nucleotides: 16. In DNA form, the CDR3 reads TGTGCCAGCAGCCAAAACCCAAGACTAGCCTCGAGGAGTGAGCAGTTCTTC. This sequence encodes CASSQNPRLASRSEQFF.

This rearrangement joins TRBV14 to TRBJ1-6; D remains ambiguous. There are 15 residues in the CDR3. CDR1 and CDR2 from the germline V gene are SGHDN and FVKESK. Trimming took off 0 bases at V and 7 bases at J, with 10 bases between the two ends. For the CDR3, the DNA is TGTGCCAGCAGCCAAGAAGCAGTAGGAAATTCACCCCTCCACTTT. Its translation: CASSQEAVGNSPLHF.

This rearrangement joins TRBV18 to TRBJ2-3; TRBD2 agrees at 7 bases. The germline V gene has CDR1 KGHSH and CDR2 LQKENI. CDR3 size: 14 residues. Trimming took 3 bases from V and 5 from J; bases not matched to a gene: 5. CDR3 coding DNA: TGTGCCAGCTCACCGATGGGGAGGGGAGATACGCAGTATTTT. It codes for CASSPMGRGDTQYF.

V usage is TRBV11-3 and J usage is TRBJ2-3; D unresolved. Germline V gene data show CDR1 as SGHNT and CDR2 as YENEEA. This CDR3 is built from 15 residues. V lost 0 bases and J lost 0, with 7 bases in between. CDR3 DNA: TGTGCCAGCAGCTTAGAGACCTCTAGCACAGATACGCAGTATTTT. Translated, it gives CASSLETSSTDTQYF.

V is TRBV11-2 and J is TRBJ1-2; D call uncertain. The CDR3 spans 18 residues. The ends were cut back, 4 bases at V and 1 base at J, with 22 bases in the middle. Germline V CDR1 and CDR2: SGHAT, FQNNGV. The CDR3 DNA is TGTGCCAGCAGCTCCCCAAGGCAGCTCGACACACTTAACTATGGCTACACCTTC. Translation: CASSSPRQLDTLNYGYTF.

The V and J genes are TRBV7-9 and TRBJ2-7; D ambiguous. The CDR3 is 12 amino acids. V lost 5 bases and J lost 5, with 10 bases in between. Germline V gene sequence: CDR1 SEHNR, CDR2 FQNEAQ (reference sequence). The CDR3 here is CASSRYSDEQYF. The CDR3 DNA reads TGTGCCAGCAGCCGATATAGTGACGAGCAGTACTTC.

This clone showed up just once. This rearrangement joins TRBV6-5 to TRBJ2-5, with D possibly TRBD2 on 6 matching bases. This CDR3 is 14 amino acids long. Trimming shortened V by 5 bases and J by 5 bases, and 15 bases separated the two germline ends. The V gene's germline CDR1 is MNHEY and CDR2 SVGAGI. The DNA for the CDR3 is TGTGCCAGCAGTAACGGACCGAGCGGGGAGACCCAGTACTTC. Its protein product is CASSNGPSGETQYF.

The chain carries TRBV5-4 and TRBJ2-3; either TRBD1 or TRBD2 may supply D (5 bases each). The CDR3 sequence is 14 residues long. CDR1 is SGHNT and CDR2 is YYREEE in the germline V gene (reference sequence). Trimming left V 9 bases short and J 0 bases short, with 14 bases between. The CDR3 protein is CAIDRGPSTDTQYF. DNA of the CDR3: TGTGCCATCGACCGGGGACCGAGCACAGATACGCAGTATTTT.

The count of this clone is one. J is TRBJ2-5 and V is TRBV30; D perhaps matches TRBD2 (5 bases). V was trimmed by 3 bases and J by 6 bases, leaving 11 bases between them. CDR3 size: 12 residues. The V gene's germline CDR1 is GTSNPN and CDR2 SVGIG (reference sequence). Here the CDR3 DNA reads TGTGCCTGGAGAGGCCTAGCTAAGACCCAGTACTTC. The encoded protein is CAWRGLAKTQYF.

The J gene is TRBJ1-1, the V gene TRBV18; a weak D match, TRBD1 (6 bases). Trimming left V 3 bases short and J 5 bases short, with 10 bases between. Germline loops: CDR1 KGHSH, CDR2 LQKENI. The length of the CDR3 is 13 residues. The CDR3 bases are TGTGCCAGCTCACCTAGGGGGGAGACTGAAGCTTTCTTT. Translating gives CASSPRGETEAFF.

The chain couples TRBV7-2 to TRBJ1-6, with D possibly TRBD1 on 5 matching bases. Trimming took 5 bases from V and 13 from J, leaving 21 bases between them. This CDR3 has 15 amino acids. From germline, CDR1 is SGHTA and CDR2 FQGNSA. CDR3 coding DNA: TGTGCCAGCAGCCAACGAGTTGGCGGGGACTCGCCCCTCCACTTT. It is translated as CASSQRVGGDSPLHF.

The CDR3 bases are TGTGCCAGCAGCTTAGGACGGTACGGCACAGATACGCAGTATTTT. Its translation: CASSLGRYGTDTQYF. This sequence joins TRBV13 and TRBJ2-3; no definite D call. CDR1 PRHDT and CDR2 FYEKMQ come from the germline V gene (reference sequence). The CDR3 contains 15 residues. V dropped 0 bases and J dropped 1 base, with 8 bases sitting between them.

The chain carries TRBV6-6 and TRBJ1-5; perhaps TRBD1 as D (6 bases). This CDR3 is built from 12 residues. V shed 6 bases and J shed 7 bases, with 10 bases lying between them. Germline-derived CDR1 and CDR2 are MNHNY and SVGAGI (reference sequence). The CDR3 DNA reads TGTGCCAGCAGCCGAGGGGGGCAGCCCCAGCATTTT. It encodes CASSRGGQPQHF.

CDR3 residues: CASSLAVPDTQYF. The CDR3 DNA sequence: TGTGCCAGCAGCTTGGCCGTCCCAGATACGCAGTATTTT. The chain couples TRBV5-5 to TRBJ2-3; D ambiguous. V was trimmed by 0 bases and J by 4 bases, leaving 6 bases between them. CDR3 length: 13 residues. Germline CDR1 and CDR2: SGHKS and YYEKEE (reference sequence). Supplemented by reference TRBV5-5 and TRBJ2-3, the full variable domain reads DAGVTQSPTHLIKTRGQQVTLRCSPISGHKSVSWYQQVLGQGPQFIFQYYEKEERGRGNFPDRFSARQFPNYSSELNVNALLLGDSALYLCASSLAVPDTQYFGPGTRLTVL.

This clone was counted only a few times. The rearrangement links TRBV4-1 to TRBJ1-2, with D unclear. With 5 bases removed from V and 6 bases from J, the gap between germline ends came to 16 bases. The V gene's germline CDR1 is MGHRA and CDR2 YSYEKL. This CDR3 contains 14 residues. The CDR3 region has the DNA TGCGCCAGCAGCAGGATTTCGAGGTCTGATGGCTACACCTTC. This gives the protein CASSRISRSDGYTF.

The rearrangement links TRBV7-9 to TRBJ2-7; D gene uncertain. The CDR3 is 12 residues long. Germline assignment: CDR1 SEHNR and CDR2 FQNEAQ (reference sequence). Deletions cut 0 bases from V and 7 bases from J, with 7 bases between. CDR3 nucleotide sequence: TGTGCCAGCAGCTTAGCGTTGGGAGAGCAGTACTTC. Amino acids: CASSLALGEQYF.

The chain links TRBV11-2 to TRBJ2-1; unclear D gene. CDR3 length: 13 residues. Germline V gene data show CDR1 as SGHAT and CDR2 as FQNNGV. V shed 5 bases and J shed 7 bases, with 12 bases lying between them. The CDR3 DNA is TGTGCCAGCAGCCACCCACTGCGGAATGAGCAGTTCTTC. This translates into CASSHPLRNEQFF.

The chain is built from TRBV19 and TRBJ1-1; maybe TRBD1 (5 bases). The CDR3 has 13 amino acids. The germline CDR1 and CDR2 sequences are LNHDA and SQIVND (reference sequence). V dropped 5 bases and J dropped 3 bases, with 10 bases sitting between them. The CDR3 DNA reads TGTGCCAGTAGTTCCGGGACTCACACTGAAGCTTTCTTT. Its translation: CASSSGTHTEAFF.

The chain joins TRBV5-1 to TRBJ2-5; D may be TRBD2 (5 bases). CDR1 and CDR2 (germline): SGHRS, YFSETQ. The CDR3 is 15 amino acids. V was clipped by 0 bases and J by 5 bases, with 14 bases between them. As DNA, the CDR3 is TGCGCCAGCAGCTTGGAACCCCAGCGGTCGGAGACCCAGTACTTC. Its protein product is CASSLEPQRSETQYF.

The CDR3 DNA sequence: TGTGCCAGCAGCAAGTGGCAGGGGGATAACTATGGCTACACCTTC. Protein product: CASSKWQGDNYGYTF. The gene calls are TRBV21-1 and TRBJ1-2; the table calls TRBD1, which could not be checked here. TRBV21-1 is a recognized pseudogene. The CDR3 consists of 15 residues.

The V gene is TRBV10-1, the J gene TRBJ2-1; 7 nucleotides line up with TRBD1. V lost 5 bases and J lost 6; bases outside the gene matches: 4. The CDR3 has 13 residues. In germline, CDR1 is WNHNN, CDR2 SYGVQD (reference sequence). CDR3 sequence: CASSPRQGNEQFF. Here the CDR3 DNA reads TGCGCCAGCAGTCCGCGACAGGGCAATGAGCAGTTCTTC.

This chain links TRBV14 with TRBJ2-7; D possibly corresponds to TRBD2 (5 bases). The CDR3 is 14 amino acids. Trimming removed 5 bases from V and 0 bases from J, with 11 bases in between. The germline V gene has CDR1 SGHDN and CDR2 FVKESK. The CDR3 DNA reads as TGTGCCAGCAGCTTTCCGGGGAACTCCTACGAGCAGTACTTC. Translation: CASSFPGNSYEQYF. The full variable domain, with the rest looked up from reference TRBV14 and TRBJ2-7, is EAGVTQFPSHSVIEKGQTVTLRCDPISGHDNLYWYRRVMGKEIKFLLHFVKESKQDESGMPNNRFLAERTGGTYSTLKVQPAELEDSGVYFCASSFPGNSYEQYFGPGTRLTVT.